This paragraph covers one T cell receptor beta chain sequence. What it recognizes is unknown. Assay: immunoSEQ multiplex PCR; the TCRdb copy retains only in-frame clones and omits some. The sample carries some 4,000 clones, about 62% recorded once. This record belongs to a study of STAT3 mutations in large granular lymphocyte leukemia. In the study overall: Immunosuppressive therapy was given to more than half of T-LGLL patients.

The study, taken as a whole, reports: Every T-cell large granular lymphocyte leukemia patient had at least one immunodominant TCR beta clonotype.

The germline gives CDR1 SGHRS, CDR2 YFSETQ. Trimming removed 4 bases from V and 2 bases from J, with 13 bases in between. This CDR3 comprises 14 residues. The TCR originated in a human donor with T large granular lymphocyte leukemia. Some clones in this sample may be carry-over from other donors' samples. Material: PBMCs. The chain combines TRBV5-1 with TRBJ2-7, with D possibly being TRBD1 or TRBD2 (5 bases each). This CDR3 is CASSQTDGAYEQYF. In DNA, the CDR3 is TGCGCCAGCAGCCAGACAGACGGGGCCTACGAGCAGTACTTC. Full variable domain (missing parts from reference TRBV5-1 and TRBJ2-7): KAGVTQTPRYLIKTRGQQVTLSCSPISGHRSVSWYQQTPGQGLQFLFEYFSETQRNKGNFPGRFSGRQFSNSRSEMNVSTLELGDSALYLCASSQTDGAYEQYFGPGTRLTVT.